The T cell receptor (beta chain) described here comes from a study of blood T cell repertoires in COVID-19. At the level of the study: Nucleic acid was either cDNA or gDNA, and it came from T cells, B-cell-depleted T cells, or PBMCs.

Losses at the gene ends were 6 bases for V and 8 bases for J; bases not matched to a gene: 8. Germline loops: CDR1 SGHTS, CDR2 YDEGEE. This CDR3 has 13 residues. In the original workflow: Estimation of nucleated cell counts was performed using reference gene primer amplification. Using immunoSEQ multiplex PCR, the repertoire was profiled, and TCRdb retains in-frame clones only, with some absent. The DNA gave D and trimming, while V, J and clone size come from that table. The data hold roughly 26,000 clones, with over 80% observed a single time. Sequencing was carried out using peripheral blood. V is TRBV5-8 and J is TRBJ2-1; TRBD2 agrees at 7 bases. The sequence derives from a human donor in a cohort sampled during active COVID-19. The CDR3, as DNA: TGTGCCAGCACCGTACCTCGGGGGGATGAGCAGTTCTTC. Translated, it gives CASTVPRGDEQFF.